This entry is about one T cell receptor beta chain. The antigen remains unidentified. The length of the CDR3 is 14 residues. Germline V gene sequence: CDR1 SGHTA, CDR2 FQGTGA. Trimming left V 3 bases short and J 4 bases short, with 11 bases between. The data are from a study of T-cell memory formation after mild COVID-19. Whole-study results and caveats: For contracting clones, CD4+ ones sat mainly in CM and EM, CD8+ in EMRA.

Each CDR3 protein is one row after TCRdb ran MiXCR on the 5' RACE reads. The table lists roughly 310,000 distinct CDR3 sequences, 15% to 20% of them singletons. The chain recombines TRBV7-3 with TRBJ2-3; D unclear. This TCR was recovered from a man between 18 and 35 years old who had mild COVID-19 (a few samples of this study predate the infection). Cell type and time point are not known. Sequencing was done on a sample of PBMCs or a T cell subset sorted from them (not recorded which). The CDR3 sequence: CASSLVVESDTQYF. The CDR3 bases are TGTGCCAGCAGCTTGGTAGTAGAATCAGATACGCAGTATTTT.